The 8 T cell receptor beta chains given below trace back to one sample, sequenced in a study of T-cell reconstitution after alpha-beta-depleted transplantation in children. Unique molecular identifiers tagged the TCRbeta library. TCRdb used MiXCR to reprocess the PCR reads, holding one entry per CDR3 protein. The sample holds under 300,000 distinct CDR3 sequences, approximately 10% seen once. The source was peripheral blood, collected 180 days after TCRalphabeta/CD19-depleted stem cell transplant. These receptors all come from a male patient aged 2 to 10 who had a stem cell transplant for chronic granulomatous disease, so the T cells may come from the graft donor.

Many counts were recorded for this clonotype. The CDR3 spells CASDTSRPQETQYF. DNA of the CDR3: TGTGCCAGCGACACTAGCCGACCACAAGAGACCCAGTACTTC. V is TRBV10-3 and J is TRBJ2-5; D is possibly TRBD2 (6 bases). CDR1 ENHRY and CDR2 SYGVKD come from the germline V gene. CDR3 length equals 14 residues. V was trimmed by 10 bases and J by 2 bases, leaving 17 bases between them.

This clonotype was picked up many times. J is TRBJ2-7 and V is TRBV20-1; maybe TRBD1 (6 bases). The V end lost 0 bases, the J end lost 1 base, and 13 bases lay between the germline ends. Germline CDR1 is DFQATT and CDR2 is SNEGSKA (reference sequence). The CDR3 totals 15 residues. The CDR3 DNA reads as TGCAGTGCTAGAGATCCGGGGACATCTTCCTACGAGCAGTACTTC. It specifies CSARDPGTSSYEQYF.

This clonotype was detected many times. This rearrangement joins TRBV19 to TRBJ1-1, with D possibly TRBD1 on 6 matching bases. The CDR3 consists of 14 residues. Trimming took off 11 bases at V and 6 bases at J, with 22 bases between the two ends. Germline CDR1 is LNHDA and CDR2 is SQIVND (reference sequence). The CDR3 spells CAPKGAWGAPEAFF. CDR3 in DNA: TGTGCCCCTAAAGGTGCGTGGGGGGCCCCTGAAGCTTTCTTT.

This chain joins TRBV5-6 and TRBJ2-7; D not certain. This CDR3 spans 14 amino acids. Looked up from germline, CDR1 is SGHDT and CDR2 is YYEEEE. V lost 2 bases, J lost 2 bases, and 11 bases lay in between. The CDR3 region is CASSFPFRTYEQYF. As DNA, the CDR3 is TGTGCCAGCAGCTTCCCATTTAGGACCTACGAGCAGTACTTC. Full variable domain (remainder filled in from reference TRBV5-6 and TRBJ2-7): DAGVTQSPTHLIKTRGQQVTLRCSPKSGHDTVSWYQQALGQGPQFIFQYYEEEERQRGNFPDRFSGHQFPNYSSELNVNALLLGDSALYLCASSFPFRTYEQYFGPGTRLTVT.

Many counts were recorded for this clonotype. This chain links TRBV29-1 with TRBJ2-5; the D gene is possibly TRBD2 (5 bases). The CDR3 length is 17 residues. With 6 bases removed from V and 4 bases from J, the gap between germline ends came to 27 bases. The V gene's germline CDR1 is SQVTM and CDR2 ANQGSEA. CDR3 DNA sequence: TGCAGCGTCTTGTTCCTCTTTTGGCAGCCCGCGGGAGAGACCCAGTACTTC. Its protein product is CSVLFLFWQPAGETQYF.

As regards this clonotype: A much bigger clone sits one base away, suggesting this may be a read error. Lacking the conserved final phenylalanine or tryptophan, this CDR3 likely reflects a read error. The chain employs TRBV20-1 and TRBJ2-3, with 7 bases that match TRBD1. The CDR3 loop spans 16 amino acids. The J segment lost 7 bases and the V segment lost 5 bases, leaving 18 bases of the junction unmatched. The germline gives CDR1 DFQATT, CDR2 SNEGSKA (reference sequence). The CDR3 loop is CSAGNTGVPLMYTQYS. CDR3 bases: TGCAGTGCTGGGAATACAGGGGTTCCTCTGATGTATACGCAGTATTCT.

This clonotype has at least ten counts. This sequence joins TRBV9 and TRBJ1-1, with D perhaps matching TRBD1 (5 bases). The V gene's germline CDR1 is SGDLS and CDR2 YYNGEE. The CDR3 sequence is 14 residues long. V was pared by 3 bases and J by 0 bases, with 9 bases between. Here the CDR3 DNA reads TGTGCCAGCAGCGCGGACACGTTGAACACTGAAGCTTTCTTT. Protein sequence: CASSADTLNTEAFF. The full variable domain, in which reference TRBV9 and TRBJ1-1 provide the parts outside the CDR3, is DSGVTQTPKHLITATGQRVTLRCSPRSGDLSVYWYQQSLDQGLQFLIQYYNGEERAKGNILERFSAQQFPDLHSELNLSSLELGDSALYFCASSADTLNTEAFFGQGTRLTVV.

The rearrangement joins TRBV6-6 to TRBJ2-2; TRBD1 agrees at 11 bases. Germline values: CDR1 MNHNY, CDR2 SVGAGI (reference sequence). Unmatched junction bases numbered 6, after V lost 5 bases and J lost 7 bases. The CDR3 contains 15 residues. CDR3 coding DNA: TGTGCCAGCAGTCCGGGGGGACAGGGGGTCGGGGAGCTGTTTTTT. It is translated as CASSPGGQGVGELFF.